This TCR beta chain derives from a study of shared clonotypes between healthy human individuals. Donors were healthy HIV-negative adults without recent acute infections or vaccinations. The study separated CD4+ cells into CD45RA+ naive and CD45RA-negative memory subsets. Sequencing used immunoSEQ multiplex PCR; TCRdb keeps in-frame clones, though not all of them. The sample contains approximately 2.3 million clones, 85% to 95% of which appear only once. V lost 9 bases, J lost 12 bases, and 8 bases stayed unmatched. This CDR3 is built from 12 residues. From germline, CDR1 is ENHRY and CDR2 SYGVKD. The V and J genes are TRBV10-3 and TRBJ2-1; 10 positions agree with TRBD2. The clonotype comes from a man between 18 and 29 years old in good health. Some clones in this sample may be carry-over from other donors' samples. Sequenced input: naive CD4+ T cells from PBMCs. As for subset: CD45RA+ positively selected. The CDR3 protein is CAIWAWTSGQFF. CDR3 nucleotides: TGTGCCATTTGGGCGTGGACTAGCGGGCAGTTCTTC.